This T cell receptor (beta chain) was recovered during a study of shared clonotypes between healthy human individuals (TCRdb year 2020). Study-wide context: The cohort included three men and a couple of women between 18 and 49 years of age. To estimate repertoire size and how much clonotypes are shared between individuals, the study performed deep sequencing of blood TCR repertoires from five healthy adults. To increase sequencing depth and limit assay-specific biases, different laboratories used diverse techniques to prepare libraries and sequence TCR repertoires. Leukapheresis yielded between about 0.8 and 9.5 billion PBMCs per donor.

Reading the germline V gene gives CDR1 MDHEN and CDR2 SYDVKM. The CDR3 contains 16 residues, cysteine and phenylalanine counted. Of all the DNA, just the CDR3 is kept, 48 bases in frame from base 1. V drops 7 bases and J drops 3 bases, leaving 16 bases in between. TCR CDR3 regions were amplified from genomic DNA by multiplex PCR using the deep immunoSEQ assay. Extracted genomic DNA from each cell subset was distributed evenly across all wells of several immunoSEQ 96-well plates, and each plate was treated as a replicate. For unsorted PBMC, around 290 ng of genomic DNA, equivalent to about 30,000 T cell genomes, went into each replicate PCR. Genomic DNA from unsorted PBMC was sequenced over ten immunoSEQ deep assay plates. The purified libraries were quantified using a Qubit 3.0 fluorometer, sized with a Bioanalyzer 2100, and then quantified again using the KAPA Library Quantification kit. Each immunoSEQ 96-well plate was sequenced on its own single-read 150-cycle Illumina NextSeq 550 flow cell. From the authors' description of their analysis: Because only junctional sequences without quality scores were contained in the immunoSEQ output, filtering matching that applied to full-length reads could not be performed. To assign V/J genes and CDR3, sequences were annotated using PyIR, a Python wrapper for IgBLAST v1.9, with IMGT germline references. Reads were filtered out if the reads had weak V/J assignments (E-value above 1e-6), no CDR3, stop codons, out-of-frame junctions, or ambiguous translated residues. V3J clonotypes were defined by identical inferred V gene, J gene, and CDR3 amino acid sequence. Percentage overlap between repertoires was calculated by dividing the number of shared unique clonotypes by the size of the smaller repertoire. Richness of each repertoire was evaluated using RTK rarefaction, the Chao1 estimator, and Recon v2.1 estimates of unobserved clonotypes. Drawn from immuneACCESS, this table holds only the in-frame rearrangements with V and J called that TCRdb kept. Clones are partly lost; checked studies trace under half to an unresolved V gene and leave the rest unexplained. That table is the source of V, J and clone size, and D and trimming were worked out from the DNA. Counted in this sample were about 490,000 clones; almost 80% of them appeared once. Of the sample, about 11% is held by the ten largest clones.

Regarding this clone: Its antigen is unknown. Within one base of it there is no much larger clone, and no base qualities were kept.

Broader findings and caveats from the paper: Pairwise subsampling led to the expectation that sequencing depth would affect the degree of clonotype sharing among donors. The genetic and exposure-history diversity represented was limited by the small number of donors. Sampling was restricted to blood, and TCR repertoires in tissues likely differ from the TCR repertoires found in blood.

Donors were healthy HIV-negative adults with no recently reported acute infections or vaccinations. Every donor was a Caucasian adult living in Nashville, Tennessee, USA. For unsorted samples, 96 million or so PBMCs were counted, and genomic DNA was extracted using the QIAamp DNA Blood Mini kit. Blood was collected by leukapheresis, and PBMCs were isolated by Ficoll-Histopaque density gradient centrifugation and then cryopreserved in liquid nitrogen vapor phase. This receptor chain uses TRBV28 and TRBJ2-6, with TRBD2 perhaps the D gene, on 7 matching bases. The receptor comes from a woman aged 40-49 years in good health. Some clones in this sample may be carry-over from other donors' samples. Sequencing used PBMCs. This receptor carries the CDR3 CASNPGGQFGANVLTF. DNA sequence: TGTGCCAGCAACCCCGGGGGGCAATTTGGGGCCAACGTCCTGACTTTC.